These 18 T cell receptor beta chains originate from one sample sequenced in a study of T cells in Graves' hyperthyroidism and ophthalmopathy. The investigators amplified TCR beta CDR3 regions from RNA transcripts. The primer set for the first-round RT-PCR of the TCR CDR3 was HTBI. TCRdb redid the calling of the multiplex PCR reads with MiXCR, one entry per CDR3 protein. The data contain approximately 420,000 distinct CDR3 sequences, about an eighth of them singletons. The specimen sequenced was blood. These receptor sequences come from a woman aged 18-29 years with Graves' hyperthyroidism.

The chain has TRBV6-2 or TRBV6-3 and TRBJ2-1; D is ambiguous. CDR1 and CDR2 (germline): MNHEY, SVGEGT. Trimming removed 5 bases from V and 2 bases from J, with 7 bases in between. This CDR3 has 13 amino acids. CDR3 sequence reads: CASSILTYNEQFF. DNA of the CDR3: TGTGCCAGCAGTATACTGACCTACAATGAGCAGTTCTTC.

The rearrangement links TRBV12-3 or TRBV12-4 to TRBJ1-4; the D gene is possibly TRBD1 (5 bases). The CDR3 loop spans 14 amino acids. V was pared by 6 bases and J by 8 bases, with 16 bases between. The CDR3 sequence: CASRPRGSGEKLFF. The DNA for the CDR3 is TGTGCCAGCAGACCCCGGGGGAGTGGAGAAAAACTGTTTTTT.

This clonotype has a count of ten or more. CDR3 amino acids: CASSSPADQPQHF. Here the CDR3 DNA reads TGTGCCAGCAGTTCCCCCGCTGATCAGCCCCAGCATTTT. This chain links TRBV28 with TRBJ1-5; D uncertain. V gave up 4 bases and J gave up 5 bases, with 9 bases separating them. Germline V gene data show CDR1 as MDHEN and CDR2 as SYDVKM. There are 13 residues in the CDR3. The full variable domain, its missing parts supplied by reference TRBV28 and TRBJ1-5, is DVKVTQSSRYLVKRTGEKVFLECVQDMDHENMFWYRQDPGLGLRLIYFSYDVKMKEKGDIPEGYSVSREKKERFSLILESASTNQTSMYLCASSSPADQPQHFGDGTRLSIL.

This clonotype was counted many times. V gene TRBV6-2 or TRBV6-3 combines with J gene TRBJ2-7, with 14 bases identical to TRBD2. V shed 5 bases and J 3 bases; nucleotides not matched to a gene: 3. Germline CDR1 and CDR2: MNHEY and SVGEGT. This CDR3 comprises 15 residues. CDR3 DNA sequence: TGTGCCAGCAGTGCGGGACTAGCGGGAGTCTACGAGCAGTACTTC. Residues: CASSAGLAGVYEQYF.

The rearrangement uses TRBV7-3 and TRBJ2-1; TRBD2 aligns across 11 bases. The germline V gene has CDR1 SGHTA and CDR2 FQGTGA. CDR3 size: 17 residues. V was pared by 2 bases and J by 2 bases, with 5 bases of the junction left unmatched. The CDR3 loop reads CASSLQPTSGAYNEQFF. For the CDR3, the DNA is TGTGCCAGCAGCTTACAGCCGACTAGCGGGGCCTACAATGAGCAGTTCTTC.

This clonotype was recorded at least ten times. The chain combines TRBV12-5 with TRBJ1-5, with TRBD1 identical over 8 bases. Germline V CDR1 and CDR2: LGHNT, FRNRAP. The CDR3 totals 14 residues. J gave up 7 bases and V 5 bases, and 7 bases lay outside the gene matches. The CDR3 sequence is CASGIGTGGQPQHF. The CDR3, as DNA: TGTGCTAGTGGTATCGGGACAGGAGGCCAGCCCCAGCATTTT.

Ten or more counts support this clonotype. The genes are TRBV12-3 or TRBV12-4 and TRBJ1-3; no clear D gene. This CDR3 has 13 residues. Trimming cost V 8 bases and J 2 bases, with 10 bases left between them. CDR3 loop: CASGGSPGNTIYF. CDR3 DNA sequence: TGTGCCAGCGGCGGATCTCCTGGAAACACCATATATTTT.

The chain employs TRBV20-1 and TRBJ2-2; D may be TRBD1 (6 bases). CDR1 is DFQATT and CDR2 is SNEGSKA in the germline V gene (reference sequence). CDR3 length: 14 amino acids. V dropped 6 bases and J dropped 2 bases, with 13 bases sitting between them. The CDR3 sequence: CSAAGQSNTGELFF. CDR3 in DNA: TGCAGTGCCGCCGGACAGAGTAACACCGGGGAGCTGTTTTTT.

This clonotype was counted ten times or more. V usage is TRBV6-1 and J usage is TRBJ2-5; 15 bases agree with TRBD2. Looked up from germline, CDR1 is MNHNS and CDR2 is SASEGT. The J segment lost 4 bases and the V segment lost 5 bases, leaving 8 bases of the junction unmatched. CDR3 size: 17 residues. The CDR3 spells CASSSRTSGRAGETQYF. The CDR3 DNA sequence: TGTGCCAGCAGTTCACGGACTAGCGGGAGGGCCGGAGAGACCCAGTACTTC.

This clonotype appeared many times. The chain has TRBV3-1 and TRBJ2-7; D remains ambiguous. Looked up from germline, CDR1 is LGHDT and CDR2 is YNNKEL (reference sequence). This CDR3 spans 14 amino acids. Deletions cut 2 bases from V and 3 bases from J, with 11 bases between. The CDR3 sequence is CASSQSLSHYEQYF. In nucleotides, the CDR3 is TGTGCCAGCAGCCAAAGTCTCTCCCACTACGAGCAGTACTTC.

DNA for the CDR3: TGTGCCACCAGCAGGTTGAAGAATCAGCCCCAGCATTTT. Translated: CATSRLKNQPQHF. V is TRBV15 and J is TRBJ1-5; no reliable D call. Germline loops: CDR1 LNHNV, CDR2 YYDKDF (reference sequence). CDR3 length: 13 amino acids. Trimming left V 3 bases short and J 4 bases short, with 7 bases between.

This clonotype has a handful of counts. CDR3 sequence (DNA): TGTGCCAGCAGCGACTATTTACAAGAGACCCAGTACTTC. Translating gives CASSDYLQETQYF. The chain recombines TRBV27 with TRBJ2-5, with D perhaps TRBD2 (5 bases). The CDR3 totals 13 residues. V was clipped by 6 bases and J by 2 bases, with 10 bases between them. Germline lookup yields CDR1 MNHEY and CDR2 SMNVEV (reference sequence).

V usage is TRBV9 and J usage is TRBJ2-1; TRBD1 might be the D (5 bases). The CDR3 spans 16 residues. The V and J ends lost 4 bases and 3 bases respectively, with 17 bases between them. The germline gives CDR1 SGDLS, CDR2 YYNGEE. The DNA of the CDR3 is TGTGCCAGCAGCCCCCACCCGAAGACAGACTACAATGAGCAGTTCTTC. This gives the protein CASSPHPKTDYNEQFF.

The chain uses TRBV29-1 and TRBJ1-2, with a possible D match to TRBD1 (5 bases). The V gene's germline CDR1 is SQVTM and CDR2 ANQGSEA. Trimming removed 0 bases from V and 7 bases from J, with 12 bases in between. This CDR3 has 13 amino acids. CDR3 in DNA: TGCAGCGTTGAAGAGGGAGGGGTTGGTGGCTACACCTTC. It is translated as CSVEEGGVGGYTF.

This chain uses TRBV20-1 with TRBJ1-2; perhaps TRBD1 as D (6 bases). This CDR3 contains 12 residues. V lost 3 bases to trimming and J lost 7 bases, with 12 bases between them. The germline CDR1 and CDR2 sequences are DFQATT and SNEGSKA (reference sequence). DNA of the CDR3: TGCAGTGCTAGCCGGGGGGCGGGTGGCTACACCTTC. It codes for CSASRGAGGYTF.

The chain combines TRBV9 with TRBJ2-1, with 10 bases lining up with TRBD2. V was pared by 6 bases and J by 6 bases, with 6 bases of the junction left unmatched. In germline, CDR1 is SGDLS, CDR2 YYNGEE. This CDR3 is 14 amino acids long. The CDR3 region is CASTPSGRFNEQFF. The DNA of the CDR3 is TGTGCCAGCACTCCTAGCGGGAGATTCAATGAGCAGTTCTTC.

This clonotype was recorded a few times. The rearrangement uses TRBV28 and TRBJ2-2; D gene uncertain. This CDR3 has 16 residues. Deletions cut 6 bases from V and 1 base from J, with 15 bases between. Germline CDR1 MDHEN, CDR2 SYDVKM. This CDR3 reads CASRSLRTGNTGELFF. In DNA form, the CDR3 reads TGTGCCAGCAGAAGCCTCCGAACGGGGAACACCGGGGAGCTGTTTTTT.

The CDR3 sequence is CASSEVGAWGGQETQYF. As DNA, the CDR3 is TGTGCCAGCAGCGAAGTGGGGGCGTGGGGCGGCCAAGAGACCCAGTACTTC. The rearrangement joins TRBV5-6 to TRBJ2-5; perhaps TRBD1 as D (6 bases). V gave up 4 bases and J gave up 1 base, with 20 bases separating them. Looked up from germline, CDR1 is SGHDT and CDR2 is YYEEEE. This CDR3 is 17 amino acids long.